These 13 T cell receptor beta chains were sequenced from one sample in a study of blood T cell repertoires in COVID-19. Generated by immunoSEQ multiplex PCR, the TCRdb table keeps only in-frame clones and is missing some. The sample consists of about 200,000 clones, 92% of them appearing once. The sequenced sample consisted of peripheral blood. Receptor source: a man between 60 and 75 years old with COVID-19, enrolled during active disease.

The chain carries TRBV2 and TRBJ2-7; D is unclear. Germline V lookup: CDR1 SNHLY, CDR2 FYNNEI. The length of the CDR3 is 13 residues. The germline V and J ends were trimmed by 7 bases and 3 bases, with 13 bases remaining between them. CDR3: CASMEQPLYEQYF. In DNA form, the CDR3 reads TGTGCCAGCATGGAGCAGCCCCTCTACGAGCAGTACTTC. Full variable domain (remainder filled in from reference TRBV2 and TRBJ2-7): EPEVTQTPSHQVTQMGQEVILRCVPISNHLYFYWYRQILGQKVEFLVSFYNNEISEKSEIFDDQFSVERPDGSNFTLKIRSTKLEDSAMYFCASMEQPLYEQYFGPGTRLTVT.

V is TRBV10-3 and J is TRBJ2-7; the D gene is possibly TRBD1 (6 bases). Trimming stripped 8 bases from V and 0 bases from J, with 14 bases between. CDR3 length equals 14 residues. CDR1 and CDR2 (germline): ENHRY, SYGVKD. CDR3 sequence reads: CAIARGTLSYEQYF. CDR3 bases: TGTGCCATCGCAAGGGGGACCCTCTCCTACGAGCAGTACTTC.

The rearrangement uses TRBV3-1 (or the pseudogene TRBV3-2) and TRBJ2-3, with 14 bases fitting TRBD2. The length of the CDR3 is 16 residues. From germline, CDR1 is LGHDT and CDR2 YNNKEL (reference sequence). V dropped 3 bases and J dropped 5; count of bases not matched to a gene: 4. The CDR3 DNA reads as TGTGCCAGCAGCCAGACTAGCGGGGGGGCGATAGATACGCAGTATTTT. This translates into CASSQTSGGAIDTQYF.

The chain couples TRBV9 to TRBJ2-7; 8 bases match TRBD1. Per germline, CDR1 SGDLS and CDR2 YYNGEE. V lost 3 bases and J lost 3; bases outside the gene matches: 5. This CDR3 has 14 amino acids. The CDR3 sequence: CASSEGGTGYEQYF. In DNA, the CDR3 is TGTGCCAGCAGCGAGGGCGGGACAGGCTACGAGCAGTACTTC.

CDR3 coding DNA: TGCGCCAGCAGCCAAGATGTGCGGGGATCCCAGCATTTT. Its translation: CASSQDVRGSQHF. V gene TRBV4-1 combines with J gene TRBJ1-5; D is unresolved. V lost 0 bases and J 11 bases, leaving 11 bases between the germline ends. Germline-derived CDR1 and CDR2 are MGHRA and YSYEKL. The CDR3 extends over 13 amino acids.

The chain combines TRBV4-2 with TRBJ2-7; no reliable D call. Trimming left V 0 bases short and J 0 bases short, with 9 bases between. The germline V gene has CDR1 LGHNA and CDR2 YNFKEQ. The CDR3 length is 15 residues. CDR3 in amino acids: CASSQDTEPSYEQYF. The CDR3 DNA follows: TGTGCCAGCAGCCAAGATACGGAGCCCTCCTACGAGCAGTACTTC.

J is TRBJ1-5 and V is TRBV19; 7 bases are a match to TRBD1. The J segment lost 6 bases and the V segment lost 4 bases, leaving 9 bases of the junction unmatched. From germline, CDR1 is LNHDA and CDR2 SQIVND (reference sequence). The CDR3 covers 15 residues. The CDR3 DNA follows: TGTGCCAGTAGTAGATTGCACAGGGGCGCTCAGCCCCAGCATTTT. It codes for CASSRLHRGAQPQHF.

The J gene is TRBJ2-7, the V gene TRBV28; D perhaps matches TRBD1 (5 bases). The CDR3 consists of 16 residues. The V gene lost 8 bases and the J gene lost 0 bases, with 20 bases spanning the gap. The germline gives CDR1 MDHEN, CDR2 SYDVKM. CDR3 nucleotide sequence: TGTGCCAGCGCCACGCCCACACAGGCTCCCTCCTACGAGCAGTACTTC. Protein product: CASATPTQAPSYEQYF.

This chain uses TRBV2 with TRBJ1-2; D may be TRBD1 (5 bases). V gave up 1 base and J gave up 8 bases, with 23 bases separating them. The CDR3 spans 17 residues. The germline V gene has CDR1 SNHLY and CDR2 FYNNEI. The CDR3 DNA follows: TGTGCCAGCAGTGAAGTTGCTTCGGGCAGGGCATGGGGCGGCTACACCTTC. This translates into CASSEVASGRAWGGYTF.

This chain uses TRBV4-3 with TRBJ2-1; 10 bases agree with TRBD2. The CDR3 has 19 amino acids. Germline V gene data show CDR1 as LGHNA and CDR2 as YSLEER. V gave up 3 bases and J gave up 5 bases; unmatched junction bases: 16. The CDR3 DNA is TGCGCCAGCAGCCACCGGGGGCTAGCGGGAGCCCCACGGGACAATGAGCAGTTCTTC. It translates to CASSHRGLAGAPRDNEQFF.

V and J are TRBV28 and TRBJ1-1; D not resolved. Germline V gene lookup returns CDR1 MDHEN and CDR2 SYDVKM. The CDR3 sequence is 14 residues long. V lost 3 bases and J lost 6, with 14 bases in between. The CDR3 region is CASSFWRGGAEAFF. CDR3 nucleotides: TGTGCCAGCAGTTTTTGGCGGGGTGGCGCTGAAGCTTTCTTT.

The chain employs TRBV7-8 and TRBJ2-2; 8 bases are shared with TRBD1. Germline V gene sequence: CDR1 SGHVS, CDR2 FQNEAQ. The V gene end was trimmed by 4 bases and the J gene end by 1 base; junction bases not matched to a gene: 2. The length of the CDR3 is 15 residues. This CDR3 reads CASSWTGWNTGELFF. The CDR3 DNA sequence: TGTGCCAGCAGCTGGACAGGGTGGAACACCGGGGAGCTGTTTTTT.

The chain joins TRBV11-2 to TRBJ2-7; the D is unclear. Per the germline V gene, CDR1 is SGHAT and CDR2 is FQNNGV. Trimming took off 1 base at V and 3 bases at J, with 4 bases between the two ends. The length of the CDR3 is 12 residues. The CDR3 spells CASSLVIYEQYF. For the CDR3, the DNA is TGTGCCAGCAGCTTAGTCATCTACGAGCAGTACTTC.